This T cell receptor beta chain was profiled in a study of blood T cell repertoires in COVID-19. The germline CDR1 and CDR2 sequences are SEHNR and FQNEAQ (reference sequence). The CDR3 has 16 residues. V was pared by 5 bases and J by 4 bases, with 13 bases of the junction left unmatched. Using immunoSEQ multiplex PCR, the repertoire was profiled, and TCRdb retains in-frame clones only, with some absent. In the table there are around 250,000 clones, about 91% of which are singletons. V gene TRBV7-9 combines with J gene TRBJ1-2; 7 positions agree with TRBD1. Sequencing input: PBMCs or T cells enriched from blood (not recorded which). The receptor's source is a woman between 35 and 50 years old with acute COVID-19. CDR3 sequence (DNA): TGTGCCAGCAGCCCGCAGGGGGACAGACGCGGCTATGGCTACACCTTC. Protein product: CASSPQGDRRGYGYTF.